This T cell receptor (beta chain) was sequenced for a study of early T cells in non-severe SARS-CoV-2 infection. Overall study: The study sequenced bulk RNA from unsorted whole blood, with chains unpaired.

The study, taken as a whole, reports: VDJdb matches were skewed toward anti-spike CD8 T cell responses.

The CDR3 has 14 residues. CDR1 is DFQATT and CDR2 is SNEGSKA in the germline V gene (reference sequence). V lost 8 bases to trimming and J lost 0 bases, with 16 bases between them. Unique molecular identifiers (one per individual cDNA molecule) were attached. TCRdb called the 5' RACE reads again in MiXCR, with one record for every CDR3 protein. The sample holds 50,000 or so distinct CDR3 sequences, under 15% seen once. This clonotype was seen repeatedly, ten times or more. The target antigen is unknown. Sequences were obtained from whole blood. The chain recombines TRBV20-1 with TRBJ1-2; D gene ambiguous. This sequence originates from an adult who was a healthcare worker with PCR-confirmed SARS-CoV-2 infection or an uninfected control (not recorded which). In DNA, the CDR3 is TGCAGTCAGCGACCCCTTTACTCTAACTATGGCTACACCTTC. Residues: CSQRPLYSNYGYTF.